Listed here are 29 T cell receptor beta chains from one sample, sequenced in a study of beta chain features in type 1 diabetes. Since all of the isolated RNA was reverse transcribed, expressed TCRB transcripts were what got sequenced. Assay: immunoSEQ multiplex PCR; the TCRdb copy retains only in-frame clones and omits some. The data show some 500,000 clones, with about an eighth seen just once and approximately 0.045% held by the top ten. Sequencing was performed on naive CD4+ T cells from blood. The receptors derive from a woman aged 18-29 years in good health.

This clone was found a few times. The chain recombines TRBV11-2 with TRBJ2-3; D gene ambiguous. CDR1 and CDR2 (germline): SGHAT, FQNNGV. V lost 0 bases and J 0 bases, leaving 7 bases between the germline ends. This CDR3 contains 15 residues. The CDR3 loop reads CASSLEGLSTDTQYF. The CDR3 DNA follows: TGTGCCAGCAGCTTAGAGGGGTTAAGCACAGATACGCAGTATTTT.

The table lists this clone with many counts. The V gene is TRBV2, the J gene TRBJ2-3; unclear D gene. V was clipped by 8 bases and J by 5 bases, with 11 bases between them. Per germline, CDR1 SNHLY and CDR2 FYNNEI. The CDR3 covers 12 residues. The DNA for the CDR3 is TGTGCCAGCTCAGCAAATGGAGATACGCAGTATTTT. Protein: CASSANGDTQYF. Full variable domain (outside the CDR3, taken from reference TRBV2 and TRBJ2-3): EPEVTQTPSHQVTQMGQEVILRCVPISNHLYFYWYRQILGQKVEFLVSFYNNEISEKSEIFDDQFSVERPDGSNFTLKIRSTKLEDSAMYFCASSANGDTQYFGPGTRLTVL.

A word on this clone: The sample holds other DNA sequences that translate to the same CDR3. The CDR3 region is CASSLSPQETQYF. DNA for the CDR3: TGTGCCAGCAGCTTATCCCCCCAAGAGACCCAGTACTTC. This chain uses TRBV7-3 with TRBJ2-5; D not resolved. Trimming cost V 2 bases and J 1 base, with 5 bases left between them. Germline V gives CDR1 SGHTA, CDR2 FQGTGA. This CDR3 is built from 13 residues.

This clone was found a few times. J is TRBJ2-1 and V is TRBV5-1; the match to TRBD1 covers 7 bases. The CDR3 has 15 residues. Per germline, CDR1 SGHRS and CDR2 YFSETQ. After removal of 9 bases from V and 4 bases from J, the junction contained 13 bases not matched to a gene. This chain's CDR3 is CATRDSPKPYNEQFF. CDR3 DNA: TGCGCCACCAGGGACAGCCCTAAACCTTACAATGAGCAGTTCTTC.

This chain's CDR3 is CASSLSSETQYF. In DNA form, the CDR3 reads TGTGCCAGCAGCTTGAGTTCCGAGACCCAGTACTTC. The chain links TRBV5-4 to TRBJ2-5, with unresolved D. CDR1 is SGHNT, CDR2 YYREEE, per germline (reference sequence). This CDR3 has 12 residues. The ends were cut back, 1 base at V and 5 bases at J, with 6 bases in the middle. The whole variable domain, filled in from reference TRBV5-4 and TRBJ2-5, reads ETGVTQSPTHLIKTRGQQVTLRCSSQSGHNTVSWYQQALGQGPQFIFQYYREEENGRGNFPPRFSGLQFPNYSSELNVNALELDDSALYLCASSLSSETQYFGPGTRLLVL.

Only a few counts were recorded for this clone. This chain joins TRBV30 and TRBJ2-3; 10 bases are shared with TRBD1. CDR1 is GTSNPN and CDR2 is SVGIG in the germline V gene (reference sequence). This CDR3 comprises 15 residues. The J segment lost 2 bases and the V segment lost 2 bases, leaving 4 bases of the junction unmatched. The CDR3 loop is CAWSRTGGSTDTQYF. The CDR3 DNA follows: TGTGCCTGGAGTAGGACAGGGGGATCCACAGATACGCAGTATTTT.

CDR3 in amino acids: CAWRGQGNNQPQHF. CDR3 in DNA: TGTGCCTGGAGGGGACAGGGTAACAATCAGCCCCAGCATTTT. The J gene is TRBJ1-5, the V gene TRBV30, with 9 bases matching TRBD1. The V and J ends lost 3 bases and 3 bases, in that order; junction bases with no gene match: 3. The CDR3 covers 14 residues. Germline-derived CDR1 and CDR2 are GTSNPN and SVGIG (reference sequence).

The chain couples TRBV6-5 to TRBJ1-6; 11 nucleotides agree with TRBD1. V dropped 5 bases and J dropped 7; count of bases not matched to a gene: 1. This CDR3 is built from 14 residues. Germline V gene lookup returns CDR1 MNHEY and CDR2 SVGAGI. DNA of the CDR3: TGTGCCAGCAGTAGGACAGGGGGCAATTCACCCCTCCACTTT. Its protein is CASSRTGGNSPLHF.

The chain couples TRBV15 to TRBJ1-2; the D is unclear. CDR3 length equals 13 residues. Between the trimmed V and J ends, which lost 0 bases and 4 bases, there was a span of 6 bases. Germline CDR1 and CDR2: LNHNV and YYDKDF (reference sequence). CDR3 bases: TGTGCCACCAGCAGAGATCCCAGCTATGGCTACACCTTC. It is translated as CATSRDPSYGYTF.

The rearrangement uses TRBV29-1 and TRBJ1-5, with TRBD1 as a possible D gene (6 bases). The V end lost 6 bases, the J end lost 6 bases, and 18 bases lay between the germline ends. This CDR3 is built from 14 residues. The germline V gene has CDR1 SQVTM and CDR2 ANQGSEA. CDR3 nucleotide sequence: TGCAGCGTCCGTCCGGGGGGCGCATCTCAGCCCCAGCATTTT. Its translation: CSVRPGGASQPQHF.

There are a few counts of this clone. This chain connects TRBV18 to TRBJ2-5; D is possibly TRBD2 (6 bases). Germline V lookup: CDR1 KGHSH, CDR2 LQKENI. The V gene lost 3 bases and the J gene lost 1 base, with 12 bases spanning the gap. This CDR3 region has 15 residues. The CDR3 sequence is CASSPTKRAQETQYF. CDR3 in DNA: TGTGCCAGCTCACCTACGAAGCGGGCCCAAGAGACCCAGTACTTC.

This clone was counted between two and nine times. This sequence joins TRBV5-1 and TRBJ2-7, with D unresolved. The germline V gene has CDR1 SGHRS and CDR2 YFSETQ. The CDR3 contains 14 residues. Trimming left V 3 bases short and J 2 bases short, with 12 bases between. The CDR3 DNA follows: TGCGCCAGCAGCTCCGGATATCCCGCCTACGAGCAGTACTTC. It specifies CASSSGYPAYEQYF.

This clone came up a few times. The J gene is TRBJ2-2, the V gene TRBV29-1, with D tentatively TRBD1 or TRBD2 (5 bases each). The CDR3 runs to 14 residues. Germline CDR1 and CDR2: SQVTM and ANQGSEA. V was clipped by 5 bases and J by 1 base, with 11 bases between them. The chain's CDR3 is CSVSAGRNTGELFF. The CDR3 DNA reads TGCAGCGTTTCGGCAGGGAGGAACACCGGGGAGCTGTTTTTT.

This clone appeared a few times. This chain joins TRBV14 and TRBJ2-2; no clear D gene. V was shortened by 1 base and J by 7 bases, with 13 bases between the two germline ends. The CDR3 loop spans 15 amino acids. Looked up from germline, CDR1 is SGHDN and CDR2 is FVKESK. This chain's CDR3 is CASSQVVGPGGELFF. The CDR3 DNA sequence: TGTGCCAGCAGCCAAGTCGTCGGGCCTGGCGGGGAGCTGTTTTTT.

This clone was observed a few times. The chain combines TRBV15 with TRBJ1-1, with 8 bases aligning to TRBD1. CDR1 is LNHNV and CDR2 is YYDKDF in the germline V gene (reference sequence). The trim removed 4 bases at V and 6 bases at J, leaving 7 bases unmatched. The CDR3 is 14 amino acids. The CDR3 sequence: CATSTGGREAEAFF. The CDR3 region has the DNA TGTGCCACCAGCACAGGGGGCCGGGAGGCTGAAGCTTTCTTT.

This clone was observed a handful of times. This chain links TRBV11-3 with TRBJ2-1; D unresolved. Germline V gives CDR1 SGHNT, CDR2 YENEEA. The CDR3 length is 13 residues. V shed 3 bases and J shed 6 bases, with 9 bases lying between them. As DNA, the CDR3 is TGTGCCAGCAGCTTGGGCCGATTCAATGAGCAGTTCTTC. Translated, it gives CASSLGRFNEQFF.

This clone has just a few counts. The rearrangement uses TRBV7-8 and TRBJ1-1; 7 positions match TRBD1. With V trimmed by 4 bases and J by 4 bases, 6 bases remained unmatched. CDR1 is SGHVS, CDR2 FQNEAQ, per germline. The CDR3 has 14 residues. The CDR3 loop is CASSSSSGGTEAFF. In DNA form, the CDR3 reads TGTGCCAGCAGCTCCTCTTCAGGGGGCACTGAAGCTTTCTTT.

The V gene is TRBV9, the J gene TRBJ2-3, with 12 bases fitting TRBD2. This CDR3 is 18 amino acids long. Germline lookup yields CDR1 SGDLS and CDR2 YYNGEE. J gave up 1 base and V 3 bases, and 9 bases lay outside the gene matches. The DNA of the CDR3 is TGTGCCAGCAGCGCGATATCATGGACTAGCGGGGGCACAGATACGCAGTATTTT. It translates to CASSAISWTSGGTDTQYF. Looking up the rest from reference TRBV9 and TRBJ2-3 gives the full variable domain: DSGVTQTPKHLITATGQRVTLRCSPRSGDLSVYWYQQSLDQGLQFLIQYYNGEERAKGNILERFSAQQFPDLHSELNLSSLELGDSALYFCASSAISWTSGGTDTQYFGPGTRLTVL.

This clone was detected only a few times. The rearrangement links TRBV11-2 to TRBJ2-7; unclear D gene. The CDR3 consists of 14 residues. Looked up from germline, CDR1 is SGHAT and CDR2 is FQNNGV. V lost 1 base and J 3 bases, leaving 10 bases between the germline ends. The CDR3 nucleotides read TGTGCCAGCAGCTTAGGGATGACGGACTACGAGCAGTACTTC. Translating gives CASSLGMTDYEQYF.

The V call is TRBV7-3, the J call TRBJ2-5; the D is unclear. V lost 2 bases to trimming and J lost 5 bases, with 12 bases between them. Germline loops: CDR1 SGHTA, CDR2 FQGTGA. The CDR3 sequence is 14 residues long. The CDR3 DNA sequence: TGTGCCAGCAGCTTATTAGGGTTGCCGGAGACCCAGTACTTC. It codes for CASSLLGLPETQYF.

The V gene is TRBV7-9, the J gene TRBJ2-1; TRBD2 might be the D (6 bases). The CDR3 is 14 residues long. Trimming removed 5 bases from V and 6 bases from J, with 14 bases in between. Germline V lookup: CDR1 SEHNR, CDR2 FQNEAQ (reference sequence). The CDR3 is CASSPRRDGNEQFF. In nucleotides, the CDR3 is TGTGCCAGCAGCCCGCGGCGGGACGGCAATGAGCAGTTCTTC.

The sample holds a few counts of this clone. This CDR3 reads CASSLVARRTDTQYF. The CDR3 DNA is TGTGCCAGCAGCTTAGTGGCCAGACGCACAGATACGCAGTATTTT. The chain has TRBV7-2 and TRBJ2-3; D remains unclear. V lost 1 base and J lost 1, with 9 bases in between. Looked up from germline, CDR1 is SGHTA and CDR2 is FQGNSA. The CDR3 is made up of 15 amino acids.

The V call is TRBV4-1, the J call TRBJ2-7; 7 bases map to TRBD2. The trim removed 6 bases at V and 4 bases at J, leaving 12 bases unmatched. The CDR3 sequence is 15 residues long. The germline V gene has CDR1 MGHRA and CDR2 YSYEKL. CDR3 residues: CASSRTSRPVYEQYV. CDR3 bases: TGCGCCAGCAGTCGGACTAGTCGCCCCGTGTACGAGCAGTACGTC.

The chain couples TRBV7-2 to TRBJ1-1, with D unresolved. This CDR3 has 12 residues. The ends were cut back, 4 bases at V and 1 base at J, with 4 bases in the middle. Germline V lookup: CDR1 SGHTA, CDR2 FQGNSA. The CDR3 loop reads CASSWGNTEAFF. In DNA, the CDR3 is TGTGCCAGCAGCTGGGGGAACACTGAAGCTTTCTTT.

This clone was seen a few times. This chain uses TRBV9 with TRBJ2-3; maybe TRBD2 (6 bases). Looked up from germline, CDR1 is SGDLS and CDR2 is YYNGEE. The length of the CDR3 is 13 residues. V was clipped by 3 bases and J by 2 bases, with 7 bases between them. The CDR3 coding sequence is TGTGCCAGCAGCGGCGGGGTCACAGATACGCAGTATTTT. It yields the protein CASSGGVTDTQYF.

The CDR3 nucleotides read TGTGCCAGCTCACCACTTTCGGGGGGGACCACAGATACGCAGTATTTT. Amino acids: CASSPLSGGTTDTQYF. V gene TRBV18 combines with J gene TRBJ2-3; TRBD2 agrees at 8 bases. The CDR3 length is 16 residues. V lost 1 base, J lost 2 bases, and 5 bases stayed unmatched. CDR1 and CDR2 from the germline V gene are KGHSH and LQKENI. Full variable domain (outside the CDR3, taken from reference TRBV18 and TRBJ2-3): NAGVMQNPRHLVRRRGQEARLRCSPMKGHSHVYWYRQLPEEGLKFMVYLQKENIIDESGMPKERFSAEFPKEGPSILRIQQVVRGDSAAYFCASSPLSGGTTDTQYFGPGTRLTVL.

This clone has only one observation. This chain connects TRBV15 to TRBJ2-3; TRBD1 or TRBD2 may be the D gene (5 bases each). CDR1 and CDR2 from the germline V gene are LNHNV and YYDKDF (reference sequence). The CDR3 consists of 17 residues. Deletions cut 0 bases from V and 3 bases from J, with 16 bases between. The CDR3: CATSRDRGQWGTDTQYF. CDR3 nucleotides: TGTGCCACCAGCAGAGATAGGGGCCAATGGGGGACAGATACGCAGTATTTT.

This clone occurred a few times. V gene TRBV29-1 combines with J gene TRBJ2-1, with D tentatively TRBD2 (5 bases). The CDR3 is 13 residues long. V was cut by 4 bases and J by 6 bases, with 13 bases left in between. Germline-derived CDR1 and CDR2 are SQVTM and ANQGSEA. CDR3 in DNA: TGCAGCGTTGGTGGTAGCGTTATCAATGAGCAGTTCTTC. Encoded protein: CSVGGSVINEQFF.

The V and J genes are TRBV5-1 and TRBJ2-3, with 11 bases identical to TRBD2. Germline-derived CDR1 and CDR2 are SGHRS and YFSETQ. The CDR3 runs 17 residues. With V trimmed by 5 bases and J by 0 bases, 8 bases remained unmatched. As DNA, the CDR3 is TGCGCCAGCAGACCGCAACTAGCGGGAGACAGCACAGATACGCAGTATTTT. Translating gives CASRPQLAGDSTDTQYF.